This is a list of T cell receptor beta chains from one sample in a study of OX40 agonist ivuxolimab in advanced cancers. The table came from immunoSEQ multiplex PCR; TCRdb's copy has only in-frame clones and leaves some out. Of about 77,000 clones detected, about four fifths appear once; the ten largest clones hold around 0.73%. The sample here was CD4+ or CD8+ T cells sorted from blood, taken in a trial of the OX40 agonist ivuxolimab. The receptors were gathered from an adult with an advanced solid tumor such as melanoma, head and neck, liver or kidney cancer. The CDR3 runs from the conserved cysteine through the conserved F or W. A D gene is named only where the DNA matches it firmly. A row's size may be missing; if present it is once, few, many or a size class.

d_call clone_size j_call v_call cdr3_nt cdr3_aa
TRBD1 NA TRBJ2-7 TRBV5-5 TGTGCCAGCAGCCGACAGGGGGTTGCCACCTACGAGCAGTACTTC CASSRQGVATYEQYF
NA few TRBJ1-3 TRBV7-2 TGTGCCAGCAGCCCCCTCGGGGGTTCTGGAAACACCATATATTTT CASSPLGGSGNTIYF
NA NA TRBJ1-5 TRBV2 TGTGCCAGCACGAAGATATATAGCAATCAGCCCCAGCATTTT CASTKIYSNQPQHF
NA NA TRBJ2-2 TRBV5-4 TGTGCCAGCAGCCCTTCCGGGGTCTCGAACACCGGGGAGCTGTTTTTT CASSPSGVSNTGELFF
NA NA TRBJ1-6 TRBV25-1 TGTGCCAGCAGTATCGGGACGGTGAATTCACCCCTCCACTTT CASSIGTVNSPLHF
TRBD1 NA TRBJ2-2 TRBV5-1 TGCGCCAGCAGCCGAGACAGGGGCGGTACCGGGGAGCTGTTTTTT CASSRDRGGTGELFF
NA NA TRBJ1-1 TRBV27 TGTGCCAGCAGTCGCCCCAACGCTGGTGAAGCTTTCTTT CASSRPNAGEAFF
NA NA TRBJ1-2 TRBV7-2 TGTGCCAGCAGCTTAGCCCGGGGAGGGGGGGGAAATGGCTACACCTTC CASSLARGGGGNGYTF
NA NA TRBJ2-3 TRBV5-1 TGCGCCAGCAGCTTGTCGGGACTCCCGACAGATACGCAGTATTTT CASSLSGLPTDTQYF
NA NA TRBJ2-7 TRBV6-5 TGTGCCAGCAGTTACGGCTGGGACGAGCAGTACTTC CASSYGWDEQYF
TRBD1 NA TRBJ1-2 TRBV6-5 TGTGCCAGCAGTTTGAGGGACAGACCTAACTATGGCTACACCTTC CASSLRDRPNYGYTF
NA NA TRBJ1-1 TRBV30 TGTGCCTGGATTGTGGGGAACACTGAAGCTTTCTTT CAWIVGNTEAFF
TRBD1 NA TRBJ2-2 TRBV7-2 TGTGCCAGCAGCTTATTAGGGACAGGGGGCACCGGGGAGCTGTTTTTT CASSLLGTGGTGELFF
TRBD1 NA TRBJ2-7 TRBV5-6 TGTGCCAGCAGCTTGGCCGGGACAGGGAGGGAGCAGTACTTC CASSLAGTGREQYF
NA NA TRBJ2-1 TRBV5-4 TGTGCCAGCAGCTTGGGGGGTAGAGGTAGCGGCGGGTTCTTC CASSLGGRGSGGFF